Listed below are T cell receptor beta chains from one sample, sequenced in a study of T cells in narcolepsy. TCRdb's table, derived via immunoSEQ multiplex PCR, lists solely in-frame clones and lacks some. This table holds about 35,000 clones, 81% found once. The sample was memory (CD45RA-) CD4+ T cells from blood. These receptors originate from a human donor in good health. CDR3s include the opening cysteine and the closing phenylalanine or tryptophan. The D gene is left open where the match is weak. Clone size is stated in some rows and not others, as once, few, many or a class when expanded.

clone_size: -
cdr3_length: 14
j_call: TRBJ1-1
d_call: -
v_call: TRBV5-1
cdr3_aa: CASCLGGVWSEAFF
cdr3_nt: TGCGCCAGCTGTCTGGGAGGGGTTTGGTCTGAAGCTTTCTTT

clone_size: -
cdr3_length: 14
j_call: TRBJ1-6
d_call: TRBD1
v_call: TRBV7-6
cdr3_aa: CASRPQGANSPLHF
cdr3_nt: TGTGCCAGCAGACCACAGGGGGCTAATTCACCCCTCCACTTT

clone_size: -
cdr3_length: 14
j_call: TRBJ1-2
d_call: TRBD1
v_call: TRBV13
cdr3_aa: CASRRQGTDYGYTF
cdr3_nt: TGTGCCAGCAGGCGACAGGGAACGGACTATGGCTACACCTTC

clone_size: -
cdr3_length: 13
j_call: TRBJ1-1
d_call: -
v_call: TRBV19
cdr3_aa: CASSRKRNTEAFF
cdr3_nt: TGTGCCAGTAGCCGCAAACGTAACACTGAAGCTTTCTTT

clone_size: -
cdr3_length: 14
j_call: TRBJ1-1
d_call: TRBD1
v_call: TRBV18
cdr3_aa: CASSPGQGRAEAFF
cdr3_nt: TGTGCCAGCTCACCAGGACAGGGTAGGGCTGAAGCTTTCTTT

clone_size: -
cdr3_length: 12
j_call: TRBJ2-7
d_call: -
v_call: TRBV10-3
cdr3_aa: CAIGGSSYEQYF
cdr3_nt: TGTGCCATCGGCGGTAGCTCCTACGAGCAGTACTTC

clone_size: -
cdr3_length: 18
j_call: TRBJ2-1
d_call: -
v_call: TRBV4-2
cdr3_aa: CASSQDTGSVLGYNEQFF
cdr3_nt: TGTGCCAGCAGCCAAGATACCGGGAGCGTGCTGGGTTATAATGAGCAGTTCTTC

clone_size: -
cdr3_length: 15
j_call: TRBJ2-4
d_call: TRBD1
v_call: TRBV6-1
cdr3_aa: CASSHRGSDKNIQYF
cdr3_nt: TGTGCCAGCAGTCACAGGGGGTCTGACAAAAACATTCAGTACTTC

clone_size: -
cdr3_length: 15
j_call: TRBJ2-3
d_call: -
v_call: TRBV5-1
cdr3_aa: CASSPRARGADTQYF
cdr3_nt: TGCGCCAGCAGCCCCAGGGCCCGAGGGGCAGATACGCAGTATTTT

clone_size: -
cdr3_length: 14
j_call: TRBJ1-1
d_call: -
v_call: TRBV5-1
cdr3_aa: CASSLDSTNTEAFF
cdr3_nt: TGCGCCAGCAGCCTGGACAGTACTAACACTGAAGCTTTCTTT

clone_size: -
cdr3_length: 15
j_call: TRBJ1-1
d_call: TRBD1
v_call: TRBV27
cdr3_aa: CASSSPPTGVDEAFF
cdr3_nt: TGTGCCAGCAGTTCCCCCCCGACAGGGGTTGATGAAGCTTTCTTT

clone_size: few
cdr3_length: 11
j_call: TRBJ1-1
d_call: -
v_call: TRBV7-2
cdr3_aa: CASSLTTEAFF
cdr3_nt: TGTGCCAGCAGCCTGACAACTGAAGCTTTCTTT

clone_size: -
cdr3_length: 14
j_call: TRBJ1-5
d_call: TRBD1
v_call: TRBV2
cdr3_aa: CASSGTGRDQPQHF
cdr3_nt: TGTGCCAGCAGTGGGACAGGGCGCGATCAGCCCCAGCATTTT

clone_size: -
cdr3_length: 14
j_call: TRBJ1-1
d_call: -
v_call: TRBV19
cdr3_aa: CASSPRGGNTEAFF
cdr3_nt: TGTGCCAGTAGCCCCCGAGGGGGGAACACTGAAGCTTTCTTT